This entry describes one T cell receptor beta chain. Its antigen is undetermined. At one boundary the junction diverges from the germline segment, which might be a read error. The data were obtained in a study of cytomegalovirus exposure and HLA in healthy donors. Study at large: Clustering assigned approximately 78% of the 350 to 450 genotyped donors to the Caucasian-associated ancestry cluster.

General study points: In a later analysis, common viral pathogens appeared linked to several of the most significant clusters. Some public TCRs appeared in many individuals, while most sequences were rare.

Healthy bone marrow donors made up the donor group. Germline CDR1 is MGHRA and CDR2 is YSYEKL. This CDR3 is built from 16 residues. Primers: 60 Vbeta forward and 13 Jbeta reverse. Data came from immunoSEQ multiplex PCR; TCRdb stores just in-frame clones and leaves some out. The table shows over 200,000 clones, with 70% occurring only once. The rearrangement uses TRBV4-1 and TRBJ1-1, with a tentative D call TRBD1 (6 bases). This sequence was found in a middle-aged man in good health and CMV-seropositive. The sequencing input was PBMCs. CDR3 DNA sequence: TGCGCCAGCAGCCTTGGGATGGACAGTATGAACACTGCAGCTTTCTTT. Translation: CASSLGMDSMNTAAFF.